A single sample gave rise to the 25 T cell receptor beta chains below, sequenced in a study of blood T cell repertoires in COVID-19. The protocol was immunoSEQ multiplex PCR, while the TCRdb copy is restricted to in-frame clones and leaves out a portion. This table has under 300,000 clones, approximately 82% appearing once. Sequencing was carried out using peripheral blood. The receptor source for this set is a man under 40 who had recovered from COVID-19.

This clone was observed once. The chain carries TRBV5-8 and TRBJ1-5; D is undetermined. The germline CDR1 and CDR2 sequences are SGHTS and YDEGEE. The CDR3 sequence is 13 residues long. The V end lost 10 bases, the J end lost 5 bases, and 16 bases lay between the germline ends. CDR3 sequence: CAQTAGFDQPQHF. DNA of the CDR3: TGTGCCCAAACGGCGGGGTTCGATCAGCCCCAGCATTTT.

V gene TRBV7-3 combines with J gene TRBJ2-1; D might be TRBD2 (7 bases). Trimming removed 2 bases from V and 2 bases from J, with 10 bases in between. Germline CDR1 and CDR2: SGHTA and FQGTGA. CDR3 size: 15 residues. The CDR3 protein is CASSLEGGPYNEQFF. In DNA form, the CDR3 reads TGTGCCAGCAGCTTAGAGGGGGGGCCCTACAATGAGCAGTTCTTC.

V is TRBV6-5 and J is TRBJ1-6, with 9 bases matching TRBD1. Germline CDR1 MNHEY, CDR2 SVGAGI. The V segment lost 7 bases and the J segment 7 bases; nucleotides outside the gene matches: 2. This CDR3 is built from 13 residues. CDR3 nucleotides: TGTGCCAGCACTACAGGGGGCAATTCACCCCTCCACTTT. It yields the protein CASTTGGNSPLHF.

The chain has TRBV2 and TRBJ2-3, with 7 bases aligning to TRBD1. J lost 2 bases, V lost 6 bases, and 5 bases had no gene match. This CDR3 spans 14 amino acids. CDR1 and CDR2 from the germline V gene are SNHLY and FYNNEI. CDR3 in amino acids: CASRRDSPTDTQYF. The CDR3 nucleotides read TGTGCCAGCAGACGGGACAGTCCCACAGATACGCAGTATTTT.

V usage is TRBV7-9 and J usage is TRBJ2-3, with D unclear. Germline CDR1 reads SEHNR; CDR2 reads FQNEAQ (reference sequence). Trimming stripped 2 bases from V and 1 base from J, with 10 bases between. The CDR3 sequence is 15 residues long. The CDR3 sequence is CASSLLSSGTDTQYF. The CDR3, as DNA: TGTGCCAGCAGCTTATTGAGCTCCGGCACAGATACGCAGTATTTT.

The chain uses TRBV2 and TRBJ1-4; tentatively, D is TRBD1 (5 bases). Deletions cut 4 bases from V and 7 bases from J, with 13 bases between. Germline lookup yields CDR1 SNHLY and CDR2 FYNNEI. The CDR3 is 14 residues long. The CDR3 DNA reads TGTGCCAGCAGTGTTCGACAGTTGGCTGAAAAACTGTTTTTT. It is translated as CASSVRQLAEKLFF.

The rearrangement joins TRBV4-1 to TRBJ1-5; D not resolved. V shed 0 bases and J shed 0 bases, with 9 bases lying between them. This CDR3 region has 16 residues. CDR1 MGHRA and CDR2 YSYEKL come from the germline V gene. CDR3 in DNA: TGCGCCAGCAGCCAAGATTCGGTCCCTAGCAATCAGCCCCAGCATTTT. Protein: CASSQDSVPSNQPQHF.

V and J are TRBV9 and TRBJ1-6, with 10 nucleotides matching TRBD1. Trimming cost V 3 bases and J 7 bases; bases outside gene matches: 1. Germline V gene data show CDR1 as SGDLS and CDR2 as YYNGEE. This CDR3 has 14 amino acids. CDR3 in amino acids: CASSGQGANSPLHF. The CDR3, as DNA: TGTGCCAGCAGCGGACAGGGGGCGAATTCACCCCTCCACTTT.

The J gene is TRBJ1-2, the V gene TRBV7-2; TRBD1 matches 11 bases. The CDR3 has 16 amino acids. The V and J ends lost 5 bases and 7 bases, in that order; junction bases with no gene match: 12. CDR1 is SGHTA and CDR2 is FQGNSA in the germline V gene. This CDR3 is CASSPNLGQGAAGYTF. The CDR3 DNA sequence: TGTGCCAGCAGCCCGAACCTAGGACAGGGGGCGGCTGGCTACACCTTC. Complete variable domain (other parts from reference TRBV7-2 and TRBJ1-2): GAGVSQSPSNKVTEKGKDVELRCDPISGHTALYWYRQSLGQGLEFLIYFQGNSAPDKSGLPSDRFSAERTGGSVSTLTIQRTQQEDSAVYLCASSPNLGQGAAGYTFGSGTRLTVV.

CDR3 protein: CASSQDGTADQPQHF. The CDR3 DNA reads TGTGCCAGCAGCCAAGACGGGACAGCGGATCAGCCCCAGCATTTT. V usage is TRBV3-1 (or the pseudogene TRBV3-2) and J usage is TRBJ1-5; the match to TRBD1 covers 7 bases. The trim removed 0 bases at V and 5 bases at J, leaving 4 bases unmatched. The CDR3 covers 15 residues. Germline V gene data show CDR1 as LGHDT and CDR2 as YNNKEL (reference sequence).

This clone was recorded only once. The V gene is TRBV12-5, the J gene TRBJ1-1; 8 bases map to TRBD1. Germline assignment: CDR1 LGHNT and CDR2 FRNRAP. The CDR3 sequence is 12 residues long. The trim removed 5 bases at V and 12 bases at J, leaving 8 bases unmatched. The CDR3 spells CASGIDRGGPFF. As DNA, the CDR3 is TGTGCTAGTGGTATAGACAGGGGTGGGCCTTTCTTT.

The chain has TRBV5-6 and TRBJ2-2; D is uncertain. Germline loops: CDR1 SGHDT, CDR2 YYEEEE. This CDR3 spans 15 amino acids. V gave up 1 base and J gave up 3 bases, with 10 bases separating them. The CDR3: CASSLSYRDTGELFF. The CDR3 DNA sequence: TGTGCCAGCAGCTTGTCTTACAGAGACACCGGGGAGCTGTTTTTT.

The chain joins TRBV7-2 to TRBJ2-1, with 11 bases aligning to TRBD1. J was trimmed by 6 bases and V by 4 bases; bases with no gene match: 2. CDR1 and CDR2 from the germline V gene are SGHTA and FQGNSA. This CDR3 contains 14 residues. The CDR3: CASSSDRGRNEQFF. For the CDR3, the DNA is TGTGCCAGCAGCTCGGACAGGGGGCGCAATGAGCAGTTCTTC.

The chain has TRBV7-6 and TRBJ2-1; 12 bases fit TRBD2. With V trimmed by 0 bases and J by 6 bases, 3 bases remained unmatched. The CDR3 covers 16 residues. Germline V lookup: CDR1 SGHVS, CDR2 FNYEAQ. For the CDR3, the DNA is TGTGCCAGCAGCTTAGCGTCTAGCGGGGGGGCCAATGAGCAGTTCTTC. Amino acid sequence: CASSLASSGGANEQFF.

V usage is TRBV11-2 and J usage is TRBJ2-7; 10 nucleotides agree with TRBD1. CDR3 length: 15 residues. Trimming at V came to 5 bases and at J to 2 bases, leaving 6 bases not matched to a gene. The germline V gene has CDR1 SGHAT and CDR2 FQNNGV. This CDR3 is CASSLRGQGTYEQYF. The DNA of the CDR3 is TGTGCCAGCAGCCTCCGGGGACAGGGGACCTACGAGCAGTACTTC.

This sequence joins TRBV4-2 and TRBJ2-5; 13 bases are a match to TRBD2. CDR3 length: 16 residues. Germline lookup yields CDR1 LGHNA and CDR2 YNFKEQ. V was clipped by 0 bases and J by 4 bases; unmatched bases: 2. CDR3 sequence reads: CASSQDTSGGAETQYF. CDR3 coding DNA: TGTGCCAGCAGCCAAGATACTAGCGGGGGGGCAGAGACCCAGTACTTC.

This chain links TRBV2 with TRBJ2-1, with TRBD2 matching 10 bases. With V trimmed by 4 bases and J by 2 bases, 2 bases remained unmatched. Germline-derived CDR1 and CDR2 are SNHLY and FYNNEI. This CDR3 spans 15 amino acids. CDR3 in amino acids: CASSATSGAYNEQFF. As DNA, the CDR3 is TGTGCCAGCAGTGCCACTAGCGGGGCCTACAATGAGCAGTTCTTC.

Here the CDR3 DNA reads TGTGCCAGCACTCAAACCCGGGACACTGAAGCTTTCTTT. It codes for CASTQTRDTEAFF. The chain uses TRBV2 and TRBJ1-1; D remains unclear. The CDR3 has 13 amino acids. The germline V gene has CDR1 SNHLY and CDR2 FYNNEI. The V end lost 7 bases, the J end lost 3 bases, and 12 bases lay between the germline ends.

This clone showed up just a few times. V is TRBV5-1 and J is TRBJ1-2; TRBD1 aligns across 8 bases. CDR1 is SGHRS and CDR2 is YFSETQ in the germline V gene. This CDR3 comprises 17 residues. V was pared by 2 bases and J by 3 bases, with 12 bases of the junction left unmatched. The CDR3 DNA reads TGCGCCAGCAGCTTTGGACAGGGCCCCCAGCTGGACTATGGCTACACCTTC. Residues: CASSFGQGPQLDYGYTF.

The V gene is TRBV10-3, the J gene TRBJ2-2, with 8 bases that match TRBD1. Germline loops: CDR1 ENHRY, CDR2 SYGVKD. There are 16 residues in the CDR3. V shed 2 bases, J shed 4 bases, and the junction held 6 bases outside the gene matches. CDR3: CAISEDRGRGTGELFF. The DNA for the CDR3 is TGTGCCATCAGTGAGGACAGGGGTCGGGGCACCGGGGAGCTGTTTTTT.

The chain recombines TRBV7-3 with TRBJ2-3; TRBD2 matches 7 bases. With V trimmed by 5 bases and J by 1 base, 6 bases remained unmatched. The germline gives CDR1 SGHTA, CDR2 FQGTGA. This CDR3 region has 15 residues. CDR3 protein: CASSQLSGGTDTQYF. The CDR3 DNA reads TGTGCCAGCAGCCAGCTCAGCGGGGGCACAGATACGCAGTATTTT.

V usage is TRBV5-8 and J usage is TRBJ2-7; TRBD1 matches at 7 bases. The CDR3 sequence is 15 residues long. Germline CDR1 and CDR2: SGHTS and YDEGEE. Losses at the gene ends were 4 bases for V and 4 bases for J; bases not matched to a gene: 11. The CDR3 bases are TGTGCCAGCAGCCAAGCTGGGACAGCTCCTTACGAGCAGTACGTC. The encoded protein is CASSQAGTAPYEQYV.

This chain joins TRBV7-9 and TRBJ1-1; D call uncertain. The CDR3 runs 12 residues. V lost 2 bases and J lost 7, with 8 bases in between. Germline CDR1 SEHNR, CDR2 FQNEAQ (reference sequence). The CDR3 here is CASSLTGYEAFF. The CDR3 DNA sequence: TGTGCCAGCAGCTTAACCGGGTATGAAGCTTTCTTT. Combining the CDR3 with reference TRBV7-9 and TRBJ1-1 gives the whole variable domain DTGVSQNPRHKITKRGQNVTFRCDPISEHNRLYWYRQTLGQGPEFLTYFQNEAQLEKSRLLSDRFSAERPKGSFSTLEIQRTEQGDSAMYLCASSLTGYEAFFGQGTRLTVV.

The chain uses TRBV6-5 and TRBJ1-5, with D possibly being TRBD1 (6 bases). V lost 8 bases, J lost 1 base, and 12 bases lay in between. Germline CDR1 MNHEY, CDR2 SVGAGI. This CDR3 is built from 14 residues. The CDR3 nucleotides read TGTGCCAGCCAGACAGGTATCAGCAATCAGCCCCAGCATTTT. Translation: CASQTGISNQPQHF.

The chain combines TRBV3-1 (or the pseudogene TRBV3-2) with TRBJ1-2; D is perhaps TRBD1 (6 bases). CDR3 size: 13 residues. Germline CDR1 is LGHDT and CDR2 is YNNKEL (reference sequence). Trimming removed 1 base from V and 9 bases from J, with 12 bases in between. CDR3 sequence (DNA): TGTGCCAGCAGCCAAGGTGGGGGGGCTCGCTACACCTTC. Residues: CASSQGGGARYTF.